Listed below are T cell receptor beta chains from one sample, sequenced in a study of cytomegalovirus exposure and HLA in healthy donors. This table comes from immunoSEQ multiplex PCR, and its TCRdb copy is limited to in-frame clones, with some not included. The table for this sample gives fewer than 85,000 clones. Sequenced input: PBMCs. All receptors derive from a woman in her thirties or forties in good health and CMV-seropositive. Both conserved end residues are part of each CDR3. D genes are given only for firm matches.

V: TRBV6-1; D: -; J: TRBJ2-7; DNA: TGTGCCAGCAGCCCAACTGCAACGAGCTCCTACGAGCAGTACTTC; CDR3: CASSPTATSSYEQYF
V: TRBV4-3; D: TRBD2; J: TRBJ2-3; DNA: TGCGCCAGCAGCCAAGAGGCTGGGGAAGCGGGGGATACGCAGTATTTT; CDR3: CASSQEAGEAGDTQYF
V: TRBV5-4; D: TRBD1; J: TRBJ1-4; DNA: TGTGCCAGCAGCACGGCCAAAGGGGGCGAAAAACTGTTTTTT; CDR3: CASSTAKGGEKLFF
V: TRBV9; D: TRBD1; J: TRBJ1-1; DNA: TGTGCCAGCAGCCGAGGAGGGGGCGGTGGCACTGAAGCTTTCTTT; CDR3: CASSRGGGGGTEAFF
V: TRBV6-1; D: -; J: TRBJ2-3; DNA: TGTGCCAGCAGTGAAGGGGGGGCGGGAGAGAGCACAGATACGCAGTATTTT; CDR3: CASSEGGAGESTDTQYF
V: TRBV5-4; D: -; J: TRBJ2-7; DNA: TGTGCCAGCAGCATAGGGTCCGGGAACGAGCAGTACTTC; CDR3: CASSIGSGNEQYF
V: TRBV6-1; D: TRBD1; J: TRBJ2-5; DNA: TGTGCCAGCAGTGAATGGTCCAGGGGGAGCGAGACCCAGTACTTC; CDR3: CASSEWSRGSETQYF
V: TRBV9; D: -; J: TRBJ1-2; DNA: TGTGCCAGCAGTGAGACGGGAGCTAACTATGGCTACACCTTC; CDR3: CASSETGANYGYTF
V: TRBV11-3; D: -; J: TRBJ2-5; DNA: TGTGCCAGCAGCTTCCGGCAGGGAAGGTCAGAGACCCAGTACTTC; CDR3: CASSFRQGRSETQYF
V: TRBV5-1; D: -; J: TRBJ1-3; DNA: TGCGCCAGCAGCTTAGTAAACGGAGGGGTATCTGGAAACACCATATATTTT; CDR3: CASSLVNGGVSGNTIYF
V: TRBV18; D: -; J: TRBJ2-7; DNA: TGTGCCAGCTCACCCTCCTCTTACGAGCAGTACTTC; CDR3: CASSPSSYEQYF
V: TRBV6-1; D: -; J: TRBJ2-3; DNA: TGTGCCAGCAGTTCAGGTAGCACAGATACGCAGTATTTT; CDR3: CASSSGSTDTQYF
V: TRBV5-4; D: -; J: TRBJ1-2; DNA: TGTGCCAGCAGCTCTCAAGGGGCTAACTATGGCTACACCTTC; CDR3: CASSSQGANYGYTF
V: TRBV6-1; D: -; J: TRBJ1-6; DNA: TGTGCCAGCAGGGACAGCTCCTATAATTCACCCCTCCACTTT; CDR3: CASRDSSYNSPLHF
V: TRBV9; D: TRBD2; J: TRBJ2-3; DNA: TGTGCCAGCAGCGTACCGGGACTAGCGGGGGGGCAAGTGGATACGCAGTATTTT; CDR3: CASSVPGLAGGQVDTQYF
V: TRBV28; D: TRBD1; J: TRBJ2-7; DNA: TGTGCCAGCAGTTTGGGACAGGGAGTTCTAGAGTACTTC; CDR3: CASSLGQGVLEYF
V: TRBV29-1; D: TRBD1; J: TRBJ2-5; DNA: TGCAGCGCCCCGACAGGGAATGGGGAGACCCAGTACTTC; CDR3: CSAPTGNGETQYF
V: TRBV7-3; D: -; J: TRBJ1-1; DNA: TGTGCCAGCAGCCCAGGACAGACCTACACTGAAGCTTTCTTT; CDR3: CASSPGQTYTEAFF
V: TRBV7-3; D: -; J: TRBJ1-4; DNA: TGTGCCAGCAGCTCTCGGTCTGGTGAAAAACTGTTTTTT; CDR3: CASSSRSGEKLFF
V: TRBV25-1; D: -; J: TRBJ2-5; DNA: TGTGCCAGCAGTGAATTGGACAGCCAAGAGACCCAGTACTTC; CDR3: CASSELDSQETQYF
V: TRBV6-6; D: TRBD2; J: TRBJ2-7; DNA: TGTGCCAGCACCGGGGGGAACTCCTACGAGCAGTACTTC; CDR3: CASTGGNSYEQYF
V: TRBV7-9; D: -; J: TRBJ1-2; DNA: TGTGCCAGCAGCTTAGGTGTAGGGGATAGGGGCTATGGCTACACCTTC; CDR3: CASSLGVGDRGYGYTF
V: TRBV5-5; D: -; J: TRBJ1-4; DNA: TGTGCCAGCAGCTTTCAGGATCCACCTAATGAAAAACTGTTTTTT; CDR3: CASSFQDPPNEKLFF
V: TRBV6-6; D: -; J: TRBJ1-6; DNA: TGTGCCAGCAGTCGGCCAAGGGAGGGGAATTCACCCCTCCACTTT; CDR3: CASSRPREGNSPLHF
V: TRBV28; D: TRBD1; J: TRBJ2-7; DNA: TGTGCCAGCAGTTTATTGTCGGGACAGGGCCCCTACGAGCAGTACTTC; CDR3: CASSLLSGQGPYEQYF
V: TRBV29-1; D: TRBD2; J: TRBJ2-3; DNA: TGCAGCGTTGGGCGTAGCGGGGGAGCAGATACGCAGTATTTT; CDR3: CSVGRSGGADTQYF
V: TRBV5-1; D: TRBD1; J: TRBJ1-4; DNA: TGCGCCAGCAGTATTGCCCCCGGGACAGGGGGAGAAAAACTGTTTTTT; CDR3: CASSIAPGTGGEKLFF
V: TRBV5-1; D: TRBD2; J: TRBJ2-1; DNA: TGCGCCAGCAGCTTGGGACTAGCGGGAGGGCAGAATGAGCAGTTCTTC; CDR3: CASSLGLAGGQNEQFF
V: TRBV2; D: TRBD1; J: TRBJ2-1; DNA: TGTGCCAGCACCTCGGACAGGGGTTCCTACAATGAGCAGTTCTTC; CDR3: CASTSDRGSYNEQFF
V: TRBV7-3; D: -; J: TRBJ1-1; DNA: TGTGCCAGCAGCTTAAACCAGGGGTACACTGAAGCTTTCTTT; CDR3: CASSLNQGYTEAFF
V: TRBV12-5; D: TRBD1; J: TRBJ2-5; DNA: TGTGCTAGTGGCCCTTGGACAGGGGAAGAGACCCAGTACTTC; CDR3: CASGPWTGEETQYF
V: TRBV28; D: TRBD2; J: TRBJ2-3; DNA: TGTGCCAGCAGGACTAGCGGGGGGGCAGATACGCAGTATTTT; CDR3: CASRTSGGADTQYF
V: TRBV11-1; D: -; J: TRBJ2-4; DNA: TGTGCCAGCAGCTTAGAGAGTGGAAACATTCAGTACTTC; CDR3: CASSLESGNIQYF
V: TRBV6-1; D: TRBD1; J: TRBJ1-1; DNA: TGTGCCAGCAGTGGATCAGGGGGAAGCACTGAAGCTTTCTTT; CDR3: CASSGSGGSTEAFF
V: TRBV11-2; D: -; J: TRBJ1-2; DNA: TGTGCCAGCAGCTCTCCACGCGGGGGCTATGGCTACACCTTC; CDR3: CASSSPRGGYGYTF
V: TRBV4-2; D: TRBD1; J: TRBJ1-4; DNA: TGTGCCAGCAGCCTTAGCTCCGGGACAGCTAATGAAAAACTGTTTTTT; CDR3: CASSLSSGTANEKLFF
V: TRBV7-8; D: -; J: TRBJ2-7; DNA: TGTGCCAGCAGCTTAGTACTGATTTACGAGCAGTACTTC; CDR3: CASSLVLIYEQYF
V: TRBV4-3; D: -; J: TRBJ2-1; DNA: TGCGCCAGCAGCCAAGTTAAGGGGTCTACCTACAATGAGCAGTTCTTC; CDR3: CASSQVKGSTYNEQFF
V: TRBV27; D: TRBD2; J: TRBJ2-7; DNA: TGTGCCAGCAGCTACCAAAGGGTAGCGGGGGGTAGCGAGCAGTACTTC; CDR3: CASSYQRVAGGSEQYF
V: TRBV19; D: TRBD1; J: TRBJ1-1; DNA: TGTGCCAGTAGTCGGACAGGGATGGACACTGAAGCTTTCTTT; CDR3: CASSRTGMDTEAFF
V: TRBV5-1; D: TRBD1; J: TRBJ1-1; DNA: TGCGCCAGCAGCCCCGGACAGGTGAACACTGAAGCTTTCTTT; CDR3: CASSPGQVNTEAFF
V: TRBV5-1; D: -; J: TRBJ2-2; DNA: TGCGCCAGCAGCTCGGAGGTCGGGAACACCGGGGAGCTGTTTTTT; CDR3: CASSSEVGNTGELFF
V: TRBV19; D: -; J: TRBJ1-1; DNA: TGTGCCAGTAGTATAGACCGGACAGTGAACACTGAAGCTTTCTTT; CDR3: CASSIDRTVNTEAFF